This T cell receptor beta chain is drawn from a study of T cell changes during pregnancy in multiple sclerosis. This CDR3 contains 16 residues. Germline CDR1 reads SGHRS; CDR2 reads YFSETQ. Losses at the gene ends were 1 base for V and 4 bases for J; bases not matched to a gene: 10. The count of this clone is one. The protocol was immunoSEQ multiplex PCR, while the TCRdb copy is restricted to in-frame clones and leaves out a portion. Of tens of thousands of clones listed, 75% to 95% are singletons. Sequences were derived from peripheral blood, sampled in the third trimester of pregnancy. The source is a female donor in good health, enrolled as a control in a pregnancy study. The chain uses TRBV5-1 and TRBJ2-7, with 8 nucleotides matching TRBD2. In DNA, the CDR3 is TGCGCCAGCAGCTTGTATCTTACGCGGGAGGCTTACGAGCAGTACTTC. It is translated as CASSLYLTREAYEQYF.